Listed below are T cell receptor beta chains from one sample, sequenced in a study of shared clonotypes between healthy human individuals. Some clones are missing from TCRdb's copy, which holds only in-frame ones; the method was immunoSEQ multiplex PCR. The table records roughly 640,000 clones, around 67% of them present only once. Material for sequencing was memory CD4+ T cells sorted from blood. The origin of the receptors is a woman in her twenties or thirties in good health. CDR3s include the opening cysteine and the closing phenylalanine or tryptophan. The order of the fields is V gene, J gene, D gene, clone size, CDR3 protein, CDR3 DNA. D genes are given only for firm matches. A clone size is listed for some rows: how often the clone was seen (once, few, many), or a class if it is expanded.

v_gene: TRBV11-2; j_gene: TRBJ2-6; d_gene: .; abundance: .; CDR3aa: CASSGGSHTASGANVLTF; CDR3nt: TGTGCCAGCAGCGGAGGGAGCCATACTGCCTCTGGGGCCAACGTCCTGACTTTC
v_gene: TRBV9; j_gene: TRBJ2-1; d_gene: TRBD2; abundance: .; CDR3aa: CASSLRPLAGGPNEQFF; CDR3nt: TGTGCCAGCAGCCTTAGACCACTAGCGGGAGGTCCCAATGAGCAGTTCTTC
v_gene: TRBV29-1; j_gene: TRBJ1-3; d_gene: .; abundance: .; CDR3aa: CSVGSELLNTIYF; CDR3nt: TGCAGCGTTGGGTCAGAACTACTAAACACCATATATTTT
v_gene: TRBV4-1; j_gene: TRBJ2-1; d_gene: .; abundance: .; CDR3aa: CASSQGTRVWLEQFF; CDR3nt: TGCGCCAGCAGCCAGGGGACAAGAGTCTGGCTAGAGCAGTTCTTC
v_gene: TRBV5-1; j_gene: TRBJ2-2; d_gene: .; abundance: .; CDR3aa: CASSPLGRGTDTGELFF; CDR3nt: TGCGCCAGCAGCCCCCTGGGCAGGGGAACGGACACCGGGGAGCTGTTTTTT
v_gene: TRBV18; j_gene: TRBJ2-1; d_gene: TRBD1; abundance: .; CDR3aa: CASYRGTEQFF; CDR3nt: TGTGCCAGCTACAGGGGGACTGAGCAGTTCTTC
v_gene: TRBV27; j_gene: TRBJ2-2; d_gene: .; abundance: .; CDR3aa: CASSKRSGTRTGELFF; CDR3nt: TGTGCCAGCAGTAAACGCTCCGGGACACGGACCGGGGAGCTGTTTTTT
v_gene: TRBV5-6; j_gene: TRBJ2-7; d_gene: .; abundance: .; CDR3aa: CASSLNYRPAIYEQYF; CDR3nt: TGTGCCAGCAGCTTGAATTATAGGCCAGCAATCTACGAGCAGTACTTC
v_gene: TRBV11-2; j_gene: TRBJ1-1; d_gene: .; abundance: .; CDR3aa: CASSLDPIGGPRAFF; CDR3nt: TGTGCCAGCAGCTTAGATCCAATTGGGGGCCCCAGAGCTTTCTTT
v_gene: TRBV19; j_gene: TRBJ2-5; d_gene: TRBD1; abundance: .; CDR3aa: CASSRQGSETQYF; CDR3nt: TGTGCCAGTAGTCGACAGGGTTCTGAGACCCAGTACTTC
v_gene: TRBV19; j_gene: TRBJ1-5; d_gene: .; abundance: .; CDR3aa: CASTMANSNQPQHF; CDR3nt: TGTGCCAGTACGATGGCGAATAGCAATCAGCCCCAGCATTTT
v_gene: TRBV19; j_gene: TRBJ1-5; d_gene: TRBD1; abundance: .; CDR3aa: CASKRGTGNQPQHF; CDR3nt: TGTGCCAGTAAGAGGGGGACAGGGAACCAGCCCCAGCATTTT
v_gene: TRBV19; j_gene: TRBJ2-2; d_gene: TRBD1; abundance: .; CDR3aa: CASSIGTVTGELFF; CDR3nt: TGTGCCAGTAGTATTGGGACAGTCACCGGGGAGCTGTTTTTT
v_gene: TRBV2; j_gene: TRBJ1-1; d_gene: .; abundance: .; CDR3aa: CASSGFWARGTEAFF; CDR3nt: TGTGCCAGCAGTGGGTTCTGGGCTCGGGGCACTGAAGCTTTCTTT
v_gene: TRBV7-2; j_gene: TRBJ1-5; d_gene: .; abundance: .; CDR3aa: CASSFNNQPQHF; CDR3nt: TGTGCCAGCAGCTTTAATAATCAGCCCCAGCATTTT
v_gene: TRBV23-1; j_gene: TRBJ2-3; d_gene: .; abundance: .; CDR3aa: CASRGDGRGTDTQYF; CDR3nt: TGCGCCAGCAGGGGGGACGGGAGAGGCACAGATACGCAGTATTTT
v_gene: TRBV19; j_gene: TRBJ1-5; d_gene: .; abundance: .; CDR3aa: CASSTMRDGSLRSNQPQHF; CDR3nt: TGTGCCAGTAGTACAATGCGGGACGGCTCGCTCCGTAGCAATCAGCCCCAGCATTTT
v_gene: TRBV7-2; j_gene: TRBJ1-1; d_gene: TRBD1; abundance: .; CDR3aa: CASSPGQGKTQGTEAFF; CDR3nt: TGTGCCAGCAGCCCCGGACAGGGTAAAACACAGGGCACTGAAGCTTTCTTT
v_gene: TRBV14; j_gene: TRBJ2-1; d_gene: .; abundance: .; CDR3aa: CASSPPGTLSYNEQFF; CDR3nt: TGTGCCAGCAGCCCACCCGGGACACTAAGTTACAATGAGCAGTTCTTC
v_gene: TRBV10-2; j_gene: TRBJ2-7; d_gene: .; abundance: once; CDR3aa: CASSGSTYEQYF; CDR3nt: TGCGCCAGCAGTGGAAGCACCTACGAGCAGTACTTC
v_gene: TRBV30; j_gene: TRBJ2-7; d_gene: .; abundance: .; CDR3aa: CALRTGSSYEQYF; CDR3nt: TGTGCCCTACGTACAGGTAGCTCCTACGAGCAGTACTTC
v_gene: TRBV19; j_gene: TRBJ2-7; d_gene: TRBD2; abundance: few; CDR3aa: CASSPTVAGGLYEQYF; CDR3nt: TGTGCCAGTAGTCCCACGGTAGCGGGAGGTCTATACGAGCAGTACTTC
v_gene: TRBV7-9; j_gene: TRBJ2-5; d_gene: TRBD2; abundance: .; CDR3aa: CASSFVGAGGRQETQYF; CDR3nt: TGTGCCAGCAGCTTCGTTGGGGCGGGAGGGAGACAAGAGACCCAGTACTTC
v_gene: TRBV10-3; j_gene: TRBJ1-2; d_gene: .; abundance: .; CDR3aa: CAISEYQENYGYTF; CDR3nt: TGTGCCATCAGTGAGTACCAGGAGAACTATGGCTACACCTTC
v_gene: TRBV27; j_gene: TRBJ2-1; d_gene: TRBD2; abundance: .; CDR3aa: CASSSGWTSGNEQFF; CDR3nt: TGTGCCAGCAGTTCCGGTTGGACTAGCGGGAATGAGCAGTTCTTC
v_gene: TRBV9; j_gene: TRBJ2-1; d_gene: TRBD2; abundance: .; CDR3aa: CASAGTTGYNEQFF; CDR3nt: TGTGCCAGCGCCGGGACTACGGGATACAATGAGCAGTTCTTC
v_gene: TRBV6-6; j_gene: TRBJ2-3; d_gene: .; abundance: .; CDR3aa: CASSYPGWADTQYF; CDR3nt: TGTGCCAGCAGTTACCCGGGGTGGGCAGATACGCAGTATTTT
v_gene: TRBV7-9; j_gene: TRBJ2-5; d_gene: .; abundance: .; CDR3aa: CASSSSETQYF; CDR3nt: TGTGCCAGCAGCTCAAGTGAGACCCAGTACTTC
v_gene: TRBV14; j_gene: TRBJ2-7; d_gene: .; abundance: .; CDR3aa: CASSSALGSAEQYF; CDR3nt: TGTGCCAGCAGCTCCGCTCTGGGGTCAGCTGAGCAGTACTTC
v_gene: TRBV4-2; j_gene: TRBJ2-5; d_gene: TRBD2; abundance: .; CDR3aa: CASSLSGAAGGKETQYF; CDR3nt: TGTGCCAGCAGCCTCTCGGGAGCGGCGGGAGGCAAAGAGACCCAGTACTTC
v_gene: TRBV19; j_gene: TRBJ1-5; d_gene: TRBD1; abundance: .; CDR3aa: CASSIPRGHSNQPQHF; CDR3nt: TGTGCCAGTAGTATACCCAGGGGGCATAGCAATCAGCCCCAGCATTTT
v_gene: TRBV7-2; j_gene: TRBJ1-4; d_gene: .; abundance: .; CDR3aa: CASSPMRGTNEKLFF; CDR3nt: TGTGCCAGCAGCCCCATGAGGGGAACTAATGAAAAACTGTTTTTT
v_gene: TRBV6-5; j_gene: TRBJ2-5; d_gene: .; abundance: .; CDR3aa: CASSYSRETQYF; CDR3nt: TGTGCCAGCAGTTACTCAAGGGAGACCCAGTACTTC
v_gene: TRBV5-4; j_gene: TRBJ2-7; d_gene: .; abundance: .; CDR3aa: CASSLGAWGRTSYEQYF; CDR3nt: TGTGCCAGCAGCTTGGGGGCGTGGGGCAGAACCTCCTACGAGCAGTACTTC
v_gene: TRBV6-1; j_gene: TRBJ1-5; d_gene: .; abundance: .; CDR3aa: CASRKQVSQPQHF; CDR3nt: TGTGCCAGCAGGAAACAGGTTTCTCAGCCCCAGCATTTT
v_gene: TRBV7-6; j_gene: TRBJ1-4; d_gene: .; abundance: .; CDR3aa: CASSLGAGTNEKLFF; CDR3nt: TGTGCCAGCAGCTTAGGGGCAGGGACAAATGAAAAACTGTTTTTT
v_gene: TRBV5-4; j_gene: TRBJ1-1; d_gene: .; abundance: .; CDR3aa: CASRSRRDTEAFF; CDR3nt: TGTGCCAGCCGCTCTAGAAGAGACACTGAAGCTTTCTTT
v_gene: TRBV28; j_gene: TRBJ1-5; d_gene: .; abundance: .; CDR3aa: CASSFAQHQPQHF; CDR3nt: TGTGCCAGCAGTTTTGCACAGCATCAGCCCCAGCATTTT
v_gene: TRBV6-6; j_gene: TRBJ1-2; d_gene: .; abundance: .; CDR3aa: CASSYRPQDYGYTF; CDR3nt: TGTGCCAGCAGTTACAGGCCGCAGGACTATGGCTACACCTTC
v_gene: TRBV6-1; j_gene: TRBJ2-3; d_gene: .; abundance: few; CDR3aa: CASSEARRADTQYF; CDR3nt: TGTGCCAGCAGTGAAGCTAGGAGGGCAGATACGCAGTATTTT
v_gene: TRBV7-9; j_gene: TRBJ1-1; d_gene: .; abundance: .; CDR3aa: CASSLEAENTEAFF; CDR3nt: TGTGCCAGCAGCTTAGAAGCCGAGAACACTGAAGCTTTCTTT
v_gene: TRBV11-2; j_gene: TRBJ1-1; d_gene: .; abundance: .; CDR3aa: CASSPKVGGWTEAFF; CDR3nt: TGTGCCAGCAGCCCTAAGGTGGGGGGATGGACTGAAGCTTTCTTT
v_gene: TRBV18; j_gene: TRBJ2-2; d_gene: TRBD2; abundance: .; CDR3aa: CASLAGNTGELFF; CDR3nt: TGTGCCAGCTTAGCGGGAAACACCGGGGAGCTGTTTTTT
v_gene: TRBV9; j_gene: TRBJ1-6; d_gene: .; abundance: once; CDR3aa: CASSDHPGVNSPLHF; CDR3nt: TGTGCCAGCAGCGACCACCCGGGAGTCAATTCACCCCTCCACTTT
v_gene: TRBV19; j_gene: TRBJ2-1; d_gene: TRBD2; abundance: .; CDR3aa: CASSITSGFYNEQFF; CDR3nt: TGTGCCAGTAGTATTACTAGCGGGTTCTACAATGAGCAGTTCTTC
v_gene: TRBV6-5; j_gene: TRBJ1-4; d_gene: .; abundance: .; CDR3aa: CASRTTARGDEKLFF; CDR3nt: TGTGCCAGCAGAACAACAGCAAGGGGGGATGAAAAACTGTTTTTT
v_gene: TRBV19; j_gene: TRBJ1-5; d_gene: .; abundance: .; CDR3aa: CASRLRGGRQPQHF; CDR3nt: TGTGCCAGTAGATTAAGGGGGGGCCGGCAGCCCCAGCATTTT
v_gene: TRBV30; j_gene: TRBJ1-1; d_gene: .; abundance: .; CDR3aa: CAWSVRGRGTEAFF; CDR3nt: TGTGCCTGGAGTGTACGTGGCCGGGGGACTGAAGCTTTCTTT
v_gene: TRBV19; j_gene: TRBJ2-1; d_gene: .; abundance: .; CDR3aa: CASSIGGTAPEFF; CDR3nt: TGTGCCAGTAGTATAGGGGGGACGGCCCCGGAGTTCTTC
v_gene: TRBV5-1; j_gene: TRBJ2-3; d_gene: TRBD1; abundance: .; CDR3aa: CASSLGTGVSTDTQYF; CDR3nt: TGCGCCAGCAGCTTGGGGACAGGGGTCAGCACAGATACGCAGTATTTT
v_gene: TRBV7-6; j_gene: TRBJ2-7; d_gene: .; abundance: .; CDR3aa: CASSLGTLSYEQYF; CDR3nt: TGTGCCAGCAGCTTAGGGACTCTAAGCTACGAGCAGTACTTC
v_gene: TRBV2; j_gene: TRBJ2-7; d_gene: .; abundance: .; CDR3aa: CASSDQTGYEQYF; CDR3nt: TGTGCCAGCAGTGACCAGACTGGATACGAGCAGTACTTC
v_gene: TRBV5-1; j_gene: TRBJ2-1; d_gene: .; abundance: .; CDR3aa: CASTPGDGGNRNEQFF; CDR3nt: TGCGCCAGCACCCCCGGGGATGGCGGGAACCGCAATGAGCAGTTCTTC